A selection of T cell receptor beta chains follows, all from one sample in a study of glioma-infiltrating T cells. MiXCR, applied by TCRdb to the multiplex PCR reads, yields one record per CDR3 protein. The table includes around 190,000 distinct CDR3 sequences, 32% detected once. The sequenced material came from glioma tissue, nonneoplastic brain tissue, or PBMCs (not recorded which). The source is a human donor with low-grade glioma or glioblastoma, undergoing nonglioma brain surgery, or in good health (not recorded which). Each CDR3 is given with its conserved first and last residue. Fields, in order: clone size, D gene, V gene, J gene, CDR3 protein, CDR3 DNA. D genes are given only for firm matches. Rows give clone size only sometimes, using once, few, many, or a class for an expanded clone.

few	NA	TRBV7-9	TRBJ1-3	CASSLGLSGNTIYF	TGTGCCAGCAGCTTAGGCCTATCTGGAAACACCATATATTTT
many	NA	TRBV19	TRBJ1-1	CASRGMGNTEAFF	TGTGCCAGTAGGGGGATGGGGAACACTGAAGCTTTCTTT
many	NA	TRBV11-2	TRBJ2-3	CASSFRLPDTQYF	TGTGCCAGCAGCTTTAGACTCCCAGATACGCAGTATTTT
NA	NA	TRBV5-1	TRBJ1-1	CASSLLGTGMNTEAFF	TGCGCCAGCAGCTTGCTTGGCACAGGTATGAACACTGAAGCTTTCTTT
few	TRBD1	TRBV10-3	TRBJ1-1	CAISARTGSQTEAFF	TGTGCCATCAGTGCGCGGACAGGGTCTCAGACTGAAGCTTTCTTT
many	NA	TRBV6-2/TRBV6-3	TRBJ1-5	CASTGAWGDFNQPQHF	TGTGCCAGCACTGGGGCCTGGGGGGATTTTAATCAGCCCCAGCATTTT
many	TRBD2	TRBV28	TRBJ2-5	CASSSPGAGEETQYF	TGTGCCAGCAGCAGTCCCGGAGCGGGAGAGGAGACCCAGTACTTC
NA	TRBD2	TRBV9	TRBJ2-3	CASSGPGLAGRNTQYF	TGTGCCAGCAGCGGCCCCGGACTAGCGGGGAGGAATACGCAGTATTTT
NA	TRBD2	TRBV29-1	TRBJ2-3	CSVTSGSFPDTQYF	TGCAGCGTAACTAGCGGGAGCTTCCCAGATACGCAGTATTTT
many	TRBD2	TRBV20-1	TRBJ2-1	CSARDPTSGRASEQFF	TGCAGTGCTAGAGACCCGACTAGCGGGCGGGCCAGTGAGCAGTTCTTC
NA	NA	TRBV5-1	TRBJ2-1	CASNPMGPTYNEQFF	TGCGCCAGCAACCCGATGGGTCCAACCTACAATGAGCAGTTCTTC
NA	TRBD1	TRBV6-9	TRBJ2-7	CASSYGSGTGRAYEQYF	TGTGCCAGCAGTTACGGCTCCGGGACAGGGCGAGCCTACGAGCAGTACTTC
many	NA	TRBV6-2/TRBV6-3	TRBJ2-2	CASTLANTGELFF	TGTGCCAGCACACTGGCAAACACCGGGGAGCTGTTTTTT
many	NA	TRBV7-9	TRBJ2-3	CASSFASTDTQYF	TGTGCCAGCAGCTTTGCTAGCACAGATACGCAGTATTTT
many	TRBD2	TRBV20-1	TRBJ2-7	CSARISGTSRYEQYF	TGCAGTGCTAGAATTTCCGGGACTAGCAGATACGAGCAGTACTTC
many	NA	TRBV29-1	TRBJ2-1	CSVDPGRLSYNEQFF	TGCAGCGTCGACCCCGGACGCCTCTCCTACAATGAGCAGTTCTTC
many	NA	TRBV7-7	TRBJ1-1	CASSPLEGFTEAFF	TGTGCTAGCAGCCCACTCGAGGGGTTCACTGAAGCTTTCTTT
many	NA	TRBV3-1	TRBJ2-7	CASSRGTYEQYF	TGTGCCAGCAGCCGCGGTACCTACGAGCAGTACTTC
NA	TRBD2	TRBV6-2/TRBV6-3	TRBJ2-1	CASSYASGASTYEQFF	TGCGCCAGCAGTTACGCTAGCGGGGCTTCTACCTACGAGCAGTTCTTC
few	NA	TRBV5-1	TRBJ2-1	CASSVSTAGGHEQFF	TGCGCCAGCAGCGTATCGACAGCGGGCGGCCATGAGCAGTTCTTC
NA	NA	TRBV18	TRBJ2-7	CASSAADGYEQYF	TGTGCCAGCTCAGCCGCGGACGGCTACGAGCAGTACTTC
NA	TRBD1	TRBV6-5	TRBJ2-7	CSSSSQQGDVTYEQYF	TGCTCCAGCAGTTCCCAACAGGGGGACGTAACCTACGAGCAGTACTTC
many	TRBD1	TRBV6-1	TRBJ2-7	CASSSQQGDVTYEQYF	TGTGCCAGCAGTTCCCAACAGGGGGACGTAACCTACGAGCAGTACTTC
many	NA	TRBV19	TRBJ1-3	CASSAQGRSVTGNTIYF	TGTGCCAGTAGTGCCCAGGGACGTTCAGTGACTGGAAACACCATATATTTT
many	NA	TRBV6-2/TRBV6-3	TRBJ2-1	CASSYPGRRDEQFF	TGTGCCAGCAGTTATCCTGGGAGGAGGGATGAGCAGTTCTTC
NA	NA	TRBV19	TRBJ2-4	CASSILAKNIQYF	TGTGCCAGTAGTATATTAGCCAAAAACATTCAGTACTTC
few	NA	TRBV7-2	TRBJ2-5	CASSLVSRQETQYF	TGTGCCAGCAGCTTAGTATCGAGACAAGAGACCCAGTACTTC
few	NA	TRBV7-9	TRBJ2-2	CASSPATRNTGELFF	TGTGCCAGCAGCCCTGCTACTAGGAACACCGGGGAGCTGTTTTTT
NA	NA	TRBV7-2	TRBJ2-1	CASRLDTGRGNEQFF	TGTGCCAGCAGGTTAGATACCGGGAGAGGGAATGAGCAGTTCTTC
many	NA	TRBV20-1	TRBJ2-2	CSAWMTGELFF	TGCAGTGCTTGGATGACCGGGGAGCTGTTTTTT
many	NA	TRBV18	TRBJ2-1	CASSSSRNEQFF	TGTGCCAGCTCATCCTCTAGGAATGAGCAGTTCTTC
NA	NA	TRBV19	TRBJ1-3	CASRYGRNSGNTIYF	TGTGCCAGTAGGTACGGACGGAACTCTGGAAACACCATATATTTT
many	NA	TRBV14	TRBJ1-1	CASSHRGGNTEAFF	TGTGCCAGCAGCCACAGGGGCGGTAACACTGAAGCTTTCTTT
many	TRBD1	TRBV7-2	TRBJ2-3	CASSQLAGQGTDTQYF	TGTGCCAGCAGCCAGCTGGCGGGACAGGGCACAGATACGCAGTATTTT
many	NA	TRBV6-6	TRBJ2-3	CASSYPLLPDTQYF	TGTGCCAGCAGTTACCCCCTCCTCCCAGATACGCAGTATTTT
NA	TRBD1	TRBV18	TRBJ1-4	CARSLGTANNEKLFF	TGTGCCAGATCACTCGGGACAGCGAATAATGAAAAACTGTTTTTT
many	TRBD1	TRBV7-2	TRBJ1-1	CASSPGTDRTEAFF	TGTGCCAGCAGCCCTGGGACAGATAGGACTGAAGCTTTCTTT
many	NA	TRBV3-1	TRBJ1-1	CASSPQTGGGTEAFF	TGTGCCAGCAGTCCCCAGACAGGAGGAGGCACTGAAGCTTTCTTT
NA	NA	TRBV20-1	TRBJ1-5	CSATSTVSNQPQHF	TGCAGTGCTACGAGCACGGTAAGCAATCAGCCCCAGCATTTT
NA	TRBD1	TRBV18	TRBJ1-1	CASSSGQNTEPFF	TGTGCCAGCTCATCGGGACAGAACACTGAACCTTTTTTT
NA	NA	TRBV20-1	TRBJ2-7	CSASDPLGSSYEQYF	TGCAGTGCTAGCGATCCTCTCGGGAGCTCCTACGAGCAGTACTTC
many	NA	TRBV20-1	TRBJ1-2	CSARDTRTDNYGYTF	TGCAGTGCTAGAGATACCCGGACAGACAACTATGGCTACACCTTC
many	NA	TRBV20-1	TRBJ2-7	CSPVGSSYEQYF	TGCAGCCCCGTTGGTAGCTCCTACGAGCAGTACTTC
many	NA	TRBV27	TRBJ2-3	CASRPAGLGPRTDTQYF	TGTGCCAGCAGACCTGCGGGCCTGGGACCCCGCACAGATACGCAGTATTTT
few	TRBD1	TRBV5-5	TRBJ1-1	CASRIDRATTEAFF	TGTGCCAGCAGAATCGACAGGGCGACCACTGAAGCTTTCTTT
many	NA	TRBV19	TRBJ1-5	CASSMSGGRGQPQHF	TGTGCCAGTAGTATGTCCGGGGGAAGGGGTCAGCCCCAGCATTTT